Listed below are T cell receptor beta chains from one sample, sequenced in a study of blood T cell repertoires in COVID-19. Clones were read by immunoSEQ multiplex PCR, and TCRdb kept only the in-frame ones, dropping some. The sample holds approximately 350,000 clones, roughly 87% seen once. Sequenced input: PBMCs or T cells enriched from blood (not recorded which). The receptors here all came from a woman in her 30s who had recovered from COVID-19. Both conserved end residues are part of each CDR3. The order of the fields is CDR3 protein, CDR3 DNA, J gene, clone size, V gene, D gene. The D gene is left open where the match is weak. The size of a clone is reported for some rows only, either as once, few or many, or as a class for expanded clones.

CDR3: CASSLQEGGFQPQHF
DNA: TGTGCCAGCAGCTTACAAGAAGGGGGCTTTCAGCCCCAGCATTTT
J: TRBJ1-5
size: NA
V: TRBV7-6
D: TRBD1

CDR3: CASRQGSGNQPQHF
DNA: TGTGCCAGCAGACAGGGGTCGGGCAATCAGCCCCAGCATTTT
J: TRBJ1-5
size: NA
V: TRBV27
D: TRBD1

CDR3: CASSLSSENEKLFF
DNA: TGCGCCAGCAGCTTGTCATCTGAGAATGAAAAACTGTTTTTT
J: TRBJ1-4
size: NA
V: TRBV5-1
D: NA

CDR3: CATSRGPDTQYF
DNA: TGTGCCACCAGCAGAGGGCCCGATACGCAGTATTTT
J: TRBJ2-3
size: NA
V: TRBV15
D: NA

CDR3: CASSLSGSANEQYF
DNA: TGTGCCAGCAGCCTAAGCGGGAGCGCGAACGAGCAGTACTTC
J: TRBJ2-7
size: NA
V: TRBV3-1/TRBV3-2
D: TRBD2

CDR3: CASSFGGADYLNTGELFF
DNA: TGTGCCAGCAGCTTCGGGGGGGCCGATTATCTAAACACCGGGGAGCTGTTTTTT
J: TRBJ2-2
size: NA
V: TRBV11-3
D: TRBD2

CDR3: CASNFPAGGQETQYF
DNA: TGTGCCAGCAACTTCCCCGCAGGGGGTCAAGAGACCCAGTACTTC
J: TRBJ2-5
size: NA
V: TRBV5-6
D: TRBD1

CDR3: CASSLGQGGYGYTF
DNA: TGTGCCAGCAGCTTAGGACAGGGCGGTTATGGCTACACCTTC
J: TRBJ1-2
size: NA
V: TRBV7-8
D: TRBD1

CDR3: CASSLAPGLAGYEQFF
DNA: TGTGCCAGCAGCTTAGCGCCGGGACTAGCGGGATATGAGCAGTTCTTC
J: TRBJ2-1
size: few
V: TRBV7-2
D: TRBD2

CDR3: CAISDLGQGRTYEQYF
DNA: TGTGCCATCAGCGACTTAGGACAGGGGCGCACCTACGAGCAGTACTTC
J: TRBJ2-7
size: NA
V: TRBV10-3
D: TRBD1

CDR3: CASSSRTGGVDYGYTF
DNA: TGCGCCAGCAGCAGTCGGACAGGGGGAGTCGACTATGGCTACACCTTC
J: TRBJ1-2
size: NA
V: TRBV5-1
D: TRBD1

CDR3: CASNPSGGQETQYF
DNA: TGTGCCAGCAACCCTAGCGGGGGCCAAGAGACCCAGTACTTC
J: TRBJ2-5
size: NA
V: TRBV7-9
D: TRBD2

CDR3: CASRRTVNTEAFF
DNA: TGTGCCAGCAGACGAACAGTGAACACTGAAGCTTTCTTT
J: TRBJ1-1
size: NA
V: TRBV6-5
D: NA

CDR3: CASSLSQGVDYEQYF
DNA: TGTGCCAGCAGCTTATCCCAGGGGGTCGACTACGAGCAGTACTTC
J: TRBJ2-7
size: NA
V: TRBV11-2
D: TRBD1

CDR3: CASSSPAGEGTEAFF
DNA: TGTGCCAGCAGCTCCCCCGCGGGGGAGGGCACTGAAGCTTTCTTT
J: TRBJ1-1
size: NA
V: TRBV7-9
D: NA

CDR3: CASSPQPTGELFF
DNA: TGTGCCAGCAGCCCACAACCAACCGGGGAGCTGTTTTTT
J: TRBJ2-2
size: NA
V: TRBV9
D: NA

CDR3: CASSAGTANTEAFF
DNA: TGTGCCAGCAGCGCAGGGACAGCGAACACTGAAGCTTTCTTT
J: TRBJ1-1
size: NA
V: TRBV5-5
D: TRBD1

CDR3: CASRTRRQGQGRETQYF
DNA: TGTGCCAGCAGGACACGTCGGCAGGGACAGGGCAGGGAGACCCAGTACTTC
J: TRBJ2-5
size: NA
V: TRBV2
D: TRBD1

CDR3: CATGGDSNPYEQYF
DNA: TGTGCCACCGGAGGGGACAGTAATCCGTACGAGCAGTACTTC
J: TRBJ2-7
size: NA
V: TRBV25-1
D: NA

CDR3: CASSRDGEEVYEQYF
DNA: TGTGCCAGCAGTAGGGACGGGGAGGAGGTCTACGAGCAGTACTTC
J: TRBJ2-7
size: once
V: TRBV2
D: NA

CDR3: CASSLGRGGRNYGYTF
DNA: TGTGCCAGCAGCTTAGGTAGGGGGGGCCGGAACTATGGCTACACCTTC
J: TRBJ1-2
size: NA
V: TRBV7-9
D: NA

CDR3: CAWSEQAPYEQYF
DNA: TGTGCCTGGAGTGAACAGGCTCCCTACGAGCAGTACTTC
J: TRBJ2-7
size: once
V: TRBV30
D: NA

CDR3: CASSWQDNEKLFF
DNA: TGTGCCAGCAGTTGGCAGGATAATGAAAAACTGTTTTTT
J: TRBJ1-4
size: NA
V: TRBV6-5
D: NA

CDR3: CASSLGQGAAGEKLFF
DNA: TGTGCCAGCAGCTTGGGACAGGGGGCCGCCGGGGAAAAACTGTTTTTT
J: TRBJ1-4
size: NA
V: TRBV5-6
D: TRBD1

CDR3: CASTGLEYNEQFF
DNA: TGTGCCAGCACGGGACTAGAGTACAATGAGCAGTTCTTC
J: TRBJ2-1
size: NA
V: TRBV12-3/TRBV12-4
D: TRBD2

CDR3: CASSISSSATGELFF
DNA: TGTGCCAGTAGTATAAGTAGTAGCGCGACCGGGGAGCTGTTTTTT
J: TRBJ2-2
size: once
V: TRBV19
D: NA

CDR3: CASSVAGVMNTGELFF
DNA: TGTGCCAGCAGTGTAGCGGGAGTTATGAACACCGGGGAGCTGTTTTTT
J: TRBJ2-2
size: NA
V: TRBV2
D: TRBD2

CDR3: CATSPGSNQPQHF
DNA: TGTGCCACCAGTCCCGGTAGCAATCAGCCCCAGCATTTT
J: TRBJ1-5
size: NA
V: TRBV24-1
D: NA

CDR3: CASSPLAEPYNEQFF
DNA: TGTGCTAGCAGCCCCCTAGCGGAACCTTACAATGAGCAGTTCTTC
J: TRBJ2-1
size: NA
V: TRBV7-7
D: TRBD2

CDR3: CASSQSTGANYGYTF
DNA: TGCGCCAGCAGCCAGTCGACAGGCGCGAACTATGGCTACACCTTC
J: TRBJ1-2
size: few
V: TRBV5-1
D: NA

CDR3: CASSELVAGELDLIQYF
DNA: TGTGCCAGCAGTGAATTGGTGGCGGGGGAGCTAGATCTCATTCAGTACTTC
J: TRBJ2-4
size: NA
V: TRBV6-1
D: TRBD2

CDR3: CASSLVAEASEQYF
DNA: TGTGCCAGCAGCTTAGTGGCCGAGGCCTCCGAGCAGTACTTC
J: TRBJ2-7
size: NA
V: TRBV7-2
D: NA

CDR3: CASNRGGVTEAFF
DNA: TGTGCCAGCAACCGCGGGGGAGTCACTGAAGCTTTCTTT
J: TRBJ1-1
size: few
V: TRBV2
D: NA

CDR3: CASSDVQGARSYEQYF
DNA: TGCGCCAGCAGTGATGTCCAGGGCGCGCGCTCCTACGAGCAGTACTTC
J: TRBJ2-7
size: NA
V: TRBV10-1
D: NA

CDR3: CASSELMGADSYGYTF
DNA: TGTGCCAGCAGTGAATTAATGGGCGCTGATAGCTATGGCTACACCTTC
J: TRBJ1-2
size: NA
V: TRBV6-1
D: NA

CDR3: CASSPAQTGGGEQYF
DNA: TGTGCCAGCTCACCCGCCCAAACAGGGGGCGGGGAGCAGTACTTC
J: TRBJ2-7
size: NA
V: TRBV18
D: TRBD1

CDR3: CASSQRAASVYEQYF
DNA: TGTGCCAGCAGCCAGAGGGCGGCCTCGGTCTACGAGCAGTACTTC
J: TRBJ2-7
size: NA
V: TRBV3-1/TRBV3-2
D: NA

CDR3: CASSDQGTGANVLTF
DNA: TGTGCCAGCAGTGATCAGGGTACTGGGGCCAACGTCCTGACTTTC
J: TRBJ2-6
size: NA
V: TRBV6-1
D: NA

CDR3: CASSFNRGTQETQYF
DNA: TGTGCCAGCAGTTTTAATAGGGGAACCCAAGAGACCCAGTACTTC
J: TRBJ2-5
size: NA
V: TRBV6-5
D: NA

CDR3: CASNGGAEAFF
DNA: TGTGCCAGCAATGGAGGGGCTGAAGCTTTCTTT
J: TRBJ1-1
size: NA
V: TRBV2
D: NA

CDR3: CASSPRVSQETQYF
DNA: TGTGCCAGCAGTCCTCGGGTCAGCCAAGAGACCCAGTACTTC
J: TRBJ2-5
size: NA
V: TRBV6-5
D: NA

CDR3: CASSPAMTGAGGTEAFF
DNA: TGTGCCAGCTCACCAGCCATGACAGGGGCGGGTGGCACTGAAGCTTTCTTT
J: TRBJ1-1
size: NA
V: TRBV18
D: TRBD1

CDR3: CASSKDRGGVVAPLHF
DNA: TGTGCCAGCAGCAAAGACAGGGGTGGGGTAGTGGCACCCCTCCACTTT
J: TRBJ1-6
size: few
V: TRBV21-1
D: NA

CDR3: CASSDGTENTEAFF
DNA: TGTGCCAGCAGTGATGGGACAGAGAACACTGAAGCTTTCTTT
J: TRBJ1-1
size: NA
V: TRBV6-4
D: TRBD1

CDR3: CASSPPLTGVNNEQFF
DNA: TGCGCCAGCAGTCCTCCCCTGACGGGGGTGAACAATGAGCAGTTCTTC
J: TRBJ2-1
size: NA
V: TRBV5-1
D: NA

CDR3: CAGGGGQVEAFF
DNA: TGTGCCGGAGGGGGGGGGCAAGTTGAAGCTTTCTTT
J: TRBJ1-1
size: NA
V: TRBV6-5
D: NA

CDR3: CASLRGVGLNEKLFF
DNA: TGCGCCAGTCTACGGGGGGTTGGTTTGAATGAAAAACTGTTTTTT
J: TRBJ1-4
size: few
V: TRBV4-1
D: NA

CDR3: CASSISYGTVGYTF
DNA: TGTGCCAGTAGTATATCATACGGGACAGTCGGCTACACCTTC
J: TRBJ1-2
size: few
V: TRBV19
D: TRBD1

CDR3: CASRSGQGLGDYEQYF
DNA: TGTGCCAGCAGATCGGGACAGGGGCTTGGAGACTACGAGCAGTACTTC
J: TRBJ2-7
size: NA
V: TRBV27
D: TRBD1

CDR3: CASSSQGTNTEAFF
DNA: TGTGCCAGCAGTTCCCAGGGCACGAACACTGAAGCTTTCTTT
J: TRBJ1-1
size: NA
V: TRBV27
D: NA

CDR3: CAISEVGQGPGTEAFF
DNA: TGTGCCATCAGTGAGGTGGGACAGGGGCCGGGCACTGAAGCTTTCTTT
J: TRBJ1-1
size: once
V: TRBV10-3
D: TRBD1

CDR3: CASSGDYEQYF
DNA: TGTGCCAGCAGCGGAGATTACGAGCAGTACTTC
J: TRBJ2-7
size: NA
V: TRBV5-6
D: NA

CDR3: CATSDFGNAEAFF
DNA: TGTGCCACCAGTGATTTCGGGAACGCTGAAGCTTTCTTT
J: TRBJ1-1
size: NA
V: TRBV24-1
D: NA

CDR3: CASSPGTHYEQYF
DNA: TGTGCCAGCAGCCCCGGGACTCACTACGAGCAGTACTTC
J: TRBJ2-7
size: NA
V: TRBV7-6
D: NA

CDR3: CASSVDSETQYF
DNA: TGTGCCAGCAGCGTAGACAGCGAGACCCAGTACTTC
J: TRBJ2-5
size: NA
V: TRBV9
D: NA